The rows below give T cell receptor beta chains drawn from one sample of a study of graft-versus-host responses after intestinal transplantation. Measured with immunoSEQ multiplex PCR; TCRdb has only the in-frame clones, and not every one. This sample has some 76,000 clones, with 80% to 90% found just once. These receptors are not linked to any known antigen. Material: unstimulated CD8+ T cells sorted from spleen or lymph node cells, obtained before transplant. Receptors were obtained from a human donor who was the organ donor for an intestinal transplant. Both conserved end residues are part of each CDR3. A D gene is named only where the DNA matches it firmly. A row's size may be missing; if present it is once, few, many or a size class.

D	V	size	J	DNA	CDR3
.	TRBV6-7	.	TRBJ1-1	TGTGCCAGCAGTCTTCTCTCAGGGGATACGAACACTGAAGCTTTCTTT	CASSLLSGDTNTEAFF
.	TRBV7-3	.	TRBJ2-2	TGTGCCAGCACAAATAGGGAGCAGGGGAAAACCGGGGAGCTGTTTTTT	CASTNREQGKTGELFF
.	TRBV4-1	.	TRBJ2-7	TGCGCCAGCAGCCAAGTCCAGGGGAACTACGAGCAGTACTTC	CASSQVQGNYEQYF
.	TRBV28	.	TRBJ2-7	TGTGCCATCCGCCCGGCGGGGGCCGGGCTCGAGCAGTACTTC	CAIRPAGAGLEQYF
.	TRBV6-5	.	TRBJ1-6	TGTGCCAGCAGTCCTAGACCGGGGGAGGCTTCACCCCTCCACTTT	CASSPRPGEASPLHF
TRBD1	TRBV6-5	.	TRBJ2-7	TGTGCCAGCATTCTACGGGACAGGGGGTACGAGCAGTACTTC	CASILRDRGYEQYF
.	TRBV5-4	.	TRBJ2-7	TGTGCCAGCAGCGAAGGTGATGAGCAGTACTTC	CASSEGDEQYF
TRBD2	TRBV7-3	.	TRBJ2-3	TGTGCCAGCAGCTTAATAGGGAGGGGCGTCCCACACGATACGCAGTATTTT	CASSLIGRGVPHDTQYF
TRBD1	TRBV4-1	.	TRBJ1-6	TGCGCCAGCAGCGACAAGGTTACCGGGACAGGGGGCTATAATTCACCCCTCCACTTT	CASSDKVTGTGGYNSPLHF
.	TRBV27	.	TRBJ2-1	TGTGCCAGCAGTGTACAGGGCTCCTACAATGAGCAGTTCTTC	CASSVQGSYNEQFF
TRBD1	TRBV28	.	TRBJ2-7	TGTGCCAGCAGTTTATCCCTAGGACAGGGACGGTACGAGCAGTACTTC	CASSLSLGQGRYEQYF
.	TRBV7-2	.	TRBJ2-7	TGTGCCAGCAGCTCGGAAGACCTACAGACTTCGCTTATCTACGAGCAGTACTTC	CASSSEDLQTSLIYEQYF
.	TRBV27	.	TRBJ1-5	TGTGCCAGCAGTTTCGATCTTCTCCAGCCCCAGCATTTT	CASSFDLLQPQHF
.	TRBV4-1	.	TRBJ1-5	TGCGCCAGCATGACAGTCTATAGCAATCAGCCCCAGCATTTT	CASMTVYSNQPQHF
.	TRBV4-1	medium-sized	TRBJ1-2	TGCGCCAGCAGCCAAGATTCCGGGGGGTACTATGGCTACACCTTC	CASSQDSGGYYGYTF
.	TRBV6-4	.	TRBJ2-1	TGTGCCAGCAGTGAAGGGGGGGGCTCCTACAATGAGCAGTTCTTC	CASSEGGGSYNEQFF
.	TRBV10-3	.	TRBJ1-1	TGTGCCATCAGTGATAAGAAGGGGCAGTACACTGAAGCTTTCTTT	CAISDKKGQYTEAFF
.	TRBV29-1	.	TRBJ1-2	TGCAGCGTTGAACGGGAGTCCGGCTACACCTTC	CSVERESGYTF
.	TRBV14	.	TRBJ2-7	TGTGCCAGCAGCCAACTGGGTTTCAGCTACGAGCAGTACTTC	CASSQLGFSYEQYF
.	TRBV10-1	.	TRBJ2-5	TGCGCCAGCAGTGAAGGCCCTTGGCCCCAAGAGACCCAGTACTTC	CASSEGPWPQETQYF
.	TRBV19	.	TRBJ1-1	TGTGCCAGTATGGGCAGGACGATGAACACTGAAGCTTTCTTT	CASMGRTMNTEAFF
TRBD1	TRBV6-1	.	TRBJ1-4	TGTGCCAGCAGTGCCAGGGGGCGCAAGGAAAAACTGTTTTTT	CASSARGRKEKLFF
.	TRBV25-1	.	TRBJ1-1	TGTGCCAGCAGTGAATACTTCCCGGGTTCCGAGTCTGAAGCTTTCTTT	CASSEYFPGSESEAFF
.	TRBV7-9	.	TRBJ1-5	TGTGCCAGCAGCTCGAATAAACAGGGAGGGAATCAGCCCCAGCATTTT	CASSSNKQGGNQPQHF
.	TRBV6-5	.	TRBJ1-2	TGTGCCAGCAGCCACTCTAAGGGGCGCATATATGGCTACACCTTC	CASSHSKGRIYGYTF
.	TRBV19	few	TRBJ1-1	TGTGCCAGTAGTATGCCCCTGAGGTTGGACACTGAAGCTTTCTTT	CASSMPLRLDTEAFF
TRBD1	TRBV15	.	TRBJ2-7	TGTGCCACCAGCAGTCCGGTAACAGGGGGCGAAATCTACGAGCAGTACTTC	CATSSPVTGGEIYEQYF
TRBD1	TRBV5-1	.	TRBJ2-7	TGCGCCAGCAGCTTAGGGACAGGGGGCGAGCAGTACTTC	CASSLGTGGEQYF
.	TRBV4-2	.	TRBJ2-7	TGTGCCAGCAGCCAAGAGGGACACGAGCAGTACTTC	CASSQEGHEQYF
.	TRBV28	.	TRBJ2-7	TGTGCCAGCAGTCCGACAGGCCCCTACGAGCAGTACTTC	CASSPTGPYEQYF
.	TRBV6-5	.	TRBJ2-3	TGTGCCAGCAGCCTGGGTGGCACAGATACGCAGTATTTT	CASSLGGTDTQYF
.	TRBV19	.	TRBJ2-1	TGTGCCAGTAGTAGGGGCAATGAGCAGTTCTTC	CASSRGNEQFF
.	TRBV30	.	TRBJ1-2	TGTGCCTGGAGTCCCCCCCTGGGTTTTTGGGACTATGGCTACACCTTC	CAWSPPLGFWDYGYTF
.	TRBV5-1	.	TRBJ1-4	TGCGCCAGCAGCTTGACGGGGGCAACTAATGAAAAACTGTTTTTT	CASSLTGATNEKLFF
.	TRBV6-1	.	TRBJ1-2	TGTGCCAGCAGTGAAGCGGACTTTTTTTGGTATGGCTACACCTTC	CASSEADFFWYGYTF
.	TRBV6-1	medium-sized	TRBJ1-6	TGTGCCAGCAAGACGGATTATAATTCACCCCTCCACTTT	CASKTDYNSPLHF
.	TRBV9	.	TRBJ1-2	TGTGCCAGCAGCGCAGGAGGCGTAAGGGGCTACACCTTC	CASSAGGVRGYTF
.	TRBV20-1	.	TRBJ1-2	TGCAGTGATCCGAGAGGCTACACCTTC	CSDPRGYTF
.	TRBV5-6	once	TRBJ1-2	TGTGCCAGCAACTTGGTCACACATCCCTTCTATGGCTACACCTTC	CASNLVTHPFYGYTF
.	TRBV6-5	.	TRBJ1-2	TGTGCCAGCGGCCCAGATTGGGGATATGGCTACACCTTC	CASGPDWGYGYTF
.	TRBV6-6	.	TRBJ2-3	TGTGCCAGCAGTTACTCGCGGATCGACCCAGATACGCAGTATTTT	CASSYSRIDPDTQYF
TRBD1	TRBV5-4	.	TRBJ2-1	TGTGCCAGCAGCTTTGGGACAGGGGGGATAGATGAGCAGTTCTTC	CASSFGTGGIDEQFF
TRBD1	TRBV7-9	.	TRBJ1-2	TGTGCCAGCAGCTTTCAGGGGACAGAGTATGGCTACACCTTC	CASSFQGTEYGYTF
.	TRBV2	.	TRBJ1-4	TGTGCCACCACCGGGACACCATCAACTAATGAAAAACTGTTTTTT	CATTGTPSTNEKLFF
.	TRBV4-1	.	TRBJ2-7	TGCGCCAGCAGCCAAGGACAGGGACTCTCCTACGAGCAGTACTTC	CASSQGQGLSYEQYF